This TCR beta chain was identified during a study of control samples from healthy donors and cancer patients. The method was immunoSEQ multiplex PCR; TCRdb's version includes in-frame clones alone and lacks a portion of them. The data show 350,000 to 450,000 clones, about nine tenths seen once. V gave up 4 bases and J gave up 1 base, with 22 bases separating them. In germline, CDR1 is SGHVS, CDR2 FQNEAQ. The CDR3 length is 18 residues. This receptor was obtained from a middle-aged man with head and neck cancer. This chain links TRBV7-8 with TRBJ1-1, with D uncertain. The specimen was PBMCs. CDR3 sequence reads: CASSSPGRFYTSNTEAFF. In DNA, the CDR3 is TGTGCCAGCAGCTCACCCGGACGGTTCTACACCTCGAACACTGAAGCTTTCTTT.